This T cell receptor (beta chain) was captured in a study of shared clonotypes between healthy human individuals. Study-level background: Each donor contributed plates that comprised three CD4 naive, three CD4 memory, two CD8 naive and one CD8 memory.

Here immunoSEQ multiplex PCR was the method, and the copy in TCRdb shows in-frame clones only, minus some. The table shows over a million clones, with around four fifths occurring only once. As regards this clone: Its matching antigen is unknown.

Notes on the study in general: Naive subsets typically showed greater estimated richness than memory subsets. Generation probability values for non-shared clonotypes were lower than those for clonotypes shared by all four donors.

Germline V gene sequence: CDR1 DFQATT, CDR2 SNEGSKA (reference sequence). This CDR3 contains 11 residues. V lost 6 bases to trimming and J lost 3 bases, with 8 bases between them. The chain links TRBV20-1 to TRBJ2-5; D unresolved. This TCR derives from a man between 18 and 29 years old in good health. Sequencing input: memory CD4+ T cells sorted from blood. Indicated subset: CD45RA-negative fraction. The CDR3 DNA follows: TGCAGTGCCAACCTTAAAGAGACCCAGTACTTC. Its protein product is CSANLKETQYF.